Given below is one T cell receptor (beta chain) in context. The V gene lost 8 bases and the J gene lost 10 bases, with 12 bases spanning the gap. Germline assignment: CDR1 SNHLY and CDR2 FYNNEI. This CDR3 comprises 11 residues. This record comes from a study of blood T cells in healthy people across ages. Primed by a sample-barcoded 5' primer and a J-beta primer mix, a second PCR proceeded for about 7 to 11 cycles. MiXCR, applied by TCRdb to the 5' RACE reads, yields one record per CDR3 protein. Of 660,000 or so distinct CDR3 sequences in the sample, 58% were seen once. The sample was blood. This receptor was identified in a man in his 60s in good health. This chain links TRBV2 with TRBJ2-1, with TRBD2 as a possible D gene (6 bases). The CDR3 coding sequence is TGTGCCAGCGCACTAGCACAGGAGCAGTTCTTC. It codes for CASALAQEQFF.